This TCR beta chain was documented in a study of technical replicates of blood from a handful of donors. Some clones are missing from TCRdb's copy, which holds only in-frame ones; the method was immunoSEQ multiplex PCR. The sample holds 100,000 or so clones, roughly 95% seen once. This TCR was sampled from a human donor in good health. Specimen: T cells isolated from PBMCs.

Here the CDR3 DNA reads TGTGCCAGCAGCGAGATTACAGGGGTCGCATTCAATGAGCAGTTCTTC. This encodes CASSEITGVAFNEQFF. The gene calls are TRBV9 and TRBJ2-1; 7 bases align to TRBD1. From germline, CDR1 is SGDLS and CDR2 YYNGEE. Trimming took 3 bases from V and 6 from J; bases not matched to a gene: 12. This CDR3 is built from 16 residues.